This entry lists 27 T cell receptor beta chains sequenced from one sample in a study of graft-versus-host responses after intestinal transplantation (dated by TCRdb to the early 2020s). Library prep was done by the immunoSEQ multiplex PCR assay. TCRdb re-hosts the immuneACCESS table, in-frame sequences only. Its copies lack some clones; in the studies checked, an unresolved V gene accounts for under half of them, and the cause for the rest is not known. This sample gives fewer than 30,000 clones in total; around 85% of them show up just once. Around 0.91% of the sample lies in the top ten. Sample: PBMCs, taken around 14 months after intestinal transplant. The receptor set was obtained from a human patient who received an intestinal transplant, so some T cells may come from the graft donor.

The J gene is TRBJ2-1, the V gene TRBV12-1. TRBV12-1 is a pseudogene. The CDR3 spans 11 residues. The CDR3 DNA sequence: TGTGCCAGCAGCTTTGGGAATGAGCAGTTCTTC. As protein: CASSFGNEQFF.

The chain employs TRBV27 and TRBJ2-2; D call uncertain. Germline CDR1 is MNHEY and CDR2 is SMNVEV (reference sequence). The V gene lost 6 bases and the J gene lost 1 base, with 6 bases spanning the gap. CDR3 length: 13 residues. The CDR3 DNA reads as TGTGCCAGCAGAAGTCAGAACACCGGGGAGCTGTTTTTT. This translates into CASRSQNTGELFF.

This rearrangement joins TRBV30 to TRBJ1-6, with D tentatively TRBD1 (6 bases). V was clipped by 3 bases and J by 9 bases, with 18 bases between them. Germline V CDR1 and CDR2: GTSNPN, SVGIG (reference sequence). CDR3 length: 15 amino acids. The CDR3 here is CAWSLVRGGGSPLHF. The CDR3 DNA reads as TGTGCCTGGAGCCTGGTGCGCGGAGGGGGTTCACCCCTCCACTTT.

This chain uses TRBV9 with TRBJ2-7; 12 bases line up with TRBD1. The CDR3 covers 15 residues. Germline assignment: CDR1 SGDLS and CDR2 YYNGEE. With 0 bases clipped from V and 7 bases from J, the junction kept 5 bases outside the gene matches. DNA for the CDR3: TGTGCCAGCAGCGTAGTGGGGACAGGGGGCGGGGAGCAGTACTTC. It encodes CASSVVGTGGGEQYF.

This chain connects TRBV5-1 to TRBJ1-5; no clear D. The ends were cut back, 0 bases at V and 0 bases at J, with 4 bases in the middle. The germline gives CDR1 SGHRS, CDR2 YFSETQ. The CDR3 runs 14 residues. This chain's CDR3 is CASSLDGSNQPQHF. In DNA form, the CDR3 reads TGCGCCAGCAGCTTGGACGGTAGCAATCAGCCCCAGCATTTT.

The V call is TRBV6-5, the J call TRBJ2-5, with 7 nucleotides matching TRBD1. CDR1 is MNHEY and CDR2 is SVGAGI in the germline V gene. Germline trimming cut 7 bases from V and 5 bases from J; bases unmatched to any gene: 13. The CDR3 loop spans 15 amino acids. The CDR3 loop reads CASTDRQGVRETQYF. CDR3 nucleotide sequence: TGTGCCAGCACCGACAGGCAGGGGGTGAGGGAGACCCAGTACTTC.

This chain links TRBV6-1 with TRBJ2-7; D is perhaps TRBD2 (5 bases). Germline V gene data show CDR1 as MNHNS and CDR2 as SASEGT. The CDR3 has 18 residues. V was clipped by 1 base and J by 2 bases, with 21 bases between them. The CDR3 loop reads CASSEGPEWQRRPYEQYF. The CDR3 DNA reads as TGTGCCAGCAGTGAAGGTCCAGAGTGGCAGCGGCGGCCCTACGAGCAGTACTTC.

The CDR3 sequence: CASSLGGLAGGYEQYF. The CDR3 region has the DNA TGTGCCAGCAGCTTAGGGGGACTAGCGGGAGGATACGAGCAGTACTTC. This sequence joins TRBV13 and TRBJ2-7; TRBD2 agrees at 15 bases. J lost 4 bases, V lost 0 bases, and 1 base had no gene match. The length of the CDR3 is 16 residues. The V gene's germline CDR1 is PRHDT and CDR2 FYEKMQ (reference sequence).

The chain employs TRBV28 and TRBJ2-1; D possibly corresponds to TRBD2 (5 bases). The length of the CDR3 is 16 residues. CDR1 and CDR2 (germline): MDHEN, SYDVKM. The V end was cut by 7 bases, the J end by 0 bases, with 16 bases between. In DNA form, the CDR3 reads TGTGCCAGCACAGTTTTCCGGGCGGGCTCCTACAATGAGCAGTTCTTC. Protein: CASTVFRAGSYNEQFF.

The rearrangement links TRBV28 to TRBJ2-1; 16 positions agree with TRBD2. The germline V gene has CDR1 MDHEN and CDR2 SYDVKM. This CDR3 has 16 residues. The V and J ends lost 6 bases and 8 bases, in that order; junction bases with no gene match: 7. CDR3 residues: CASRGTSGRAKYEQFF. CDR3 nucleotide sequence: TGTGCCAGCAGGGGGACTAGCGGGAGGGCTAAGTATGAGCAGTTCTTC.

V and J are TRBV7-6 and TRBJ1-4, with D tentatively TRBD1 (5 bases). CDR1 and CDR2 from the germline V gene are SGHVS and FNYEAQ. The CDR3 is 14 amino acids. V lost 4 bases to trimming and J lost 8 bases, with 14 bases between them. The CDR3 nucleotides are TGTGCCAGCAGCTCGGGGGGAATTGGCGAAAAACTGTTTTTT. Amino acids: CASSSGGIGEKLFF. Full variable domain (missing parts from reference TRBV7-6 and TRBJ1-4): GAGVSQSPRYKVTKRGQDVALRCDPISGHVSLYWYRQALGQGPEFLTYFNYEAQQDKSGLPNDRFSAERPEGSISTLTIQRTEQRDSAMYRCASSSGGIGEKLFFGSGTQLSVL.

The sample holds a few counts of this clone. The rearrangement uses TRBV13 and TRBJ2-7, with D maybe TRBD2 (6 bases). In germline, CDR1 is PRHDT, CDR2 FYEKMQ (reference sequence). CDR3 length: 15 amino acids. V was shortened by 3 bases and J by 2 bases, with 14 bases between the two germline ends. Here the CDR3 DNA reads TGTGCCAGCAGCTTCCGGGATTCGGGAGCCTACGAGCAGTACTTC. This translates into CASSFRDSGAYEQYF.

This clone was counted only a few times. V usage is TRBV6-1 and J usage is TRBJ2-1; D gene unclear. There are 15 residues in the CDR3. The germline V gene has CDR1 MNHNS and CDR2 SASEGT. V was trimmed by 6 bases and J by 0 bases, leaving 12 bases between them. The CDR3, as DNA: TGTGCCAGCAGCGTCGAGCCGAGCTCCTACAATGAGCAGTTCTTC. Encoded protein: CASSVEPSSYNEQFF.

The chain joins TRBV19 to TRBJ2-7; D is ambiguous. V gave up 4 bases and J gave up 5 bases, with 6 bases separating them. CDR3 size: 11 residues. In germline, CDR1 is LNHDA, CDR2 SQIVND (reference sequence). CDR3 sequence (DNA): TGTGCCAGTAGTACAGGTAACGAGCAGTACTTC. Translation gives CASSTGNEQYF.

The chain carries TRBV6-5 and TRBJ1-1; unclear D gene. Germline-derived CDR1 and CDR2 are MNHEY and SVGAGI. This CDR3 contains 13 residues. Trimming left V 6 bases short and J 1 base short, with 9 bases between. The CDR3 here is CASSRPRNTEAFF. The CDR3 DNA reads TGTGCCAGCAGCAGACCCCGGAACACTGAAGCTTTCTTT.

Comment on this clone: At one boundary the junction diverges from the germline segment, which might be a read error. This chain links TRBV7-7 with TRBJ2-1; D not certain. The V gene's germline CDR1 is SSHAT and CDR2 FNYEAQ (reference sequence). The CDR3 runs to 12 residues. CDR3 DNA sequence: TGTGCTAGCAGCGATGACTACAATGAGCAGTTCTTC. This gives the protein CASSDDYNEQFF.

This chain joins TRBV11-1 and TRBJ2-1, with 7 bases aligning to TRBD2. The ends lost 3 bases at V and 9 bases at J; junction bases unmatched: 5. The CDR3 loop spans 13 amino acids. From germline, CDR1 is SGHAT and CDR2 FQDESV (reference sequence). CDR3 bases: TGTGCCAGCAGCTTGGTAGCGGGTGGTGAGCAGTTCTTC. It specifies CASSLVAGGEQFF.

The chain carries TRBV4-1 and TRBJ1-4, with D perhaps TRBD1 (6 bases). Germline V gene lookup returns CDR1 MGHRA and CDR2 YSYEKL. The V gene lost 6 bases and the J gene lost 1 base, with 12 bases spanning the gap. The CDR3 loop spans 15 amino acids. Written as DNA, the CDR3 is TGCGCCAGCAGTCTAGAGGGGGTAACTAATGAAAAACTGTTTTTT. Encoded protein: CASSLEGVTNEKLFF.

V and J are TRBV21-1 and TRBJ2-3. TRBV21-1 is tagged as a pseudogene. The CDR3 has 15 residues. Here the CDR3 DNA reads TGTGCCAGCAGCAAGTCTAAGTGGGACACAGATACGCAGTATTTT. It encodes CASSKSKWDTDTQYF.

The rearrangement joins TRBV30 to TRBJ2-4; 9 nucleotides align to TRBD1. The CDR3 consists of 15 residues. Germline V lookup: CDR1 GTSNPN, CDR2 SVGIG (reference sequence). The trim removed 6 bases at V and 4 bases at J, leaving 10 bases unmatched. DNA of the CDR3: TGTGCCTGCTCTGGACAGGGGCTGGGTAAAAACATTCAGTACTTC. Translation gives CACSGQGLGKNIQYF.

The chain couples TRBV28 to TRBJ2-7; TRBD1 aligns across 11 bases. The CDR3 runs to 15 residues. CDR1 is MDHEN and CDR2 is SYDVKM in the germline V gene. Trimming cost V 7 bases and J 3 bases; bases outside gene matches: 8. The CDR3 coding sequence is TGTGCCAGCACCCCAGGAGGGACAGGGGGCTACGAGCAGTACTTC. Translation: CASTPGGTGGYEQYF.

The rearrangement uses TRBV7-9 and TRBJ1-1, with D unresolved. The CDR3 contains 14 residues. Between the trimmed V and J ends, which lost 1 base and 0 bases, there was a span of 6 bases. Germline CDR1 reads SEHNR; CDR2 reads FQNEAQ (reference sequence). CDR3 loop: CASSLEWVNTEAFF. The CDR3 DNA sequence: TGTGCCAGCAGCTTAGAATGGGTGAACACTGAAGCTTTCTTT.

This clone was seen a handful of times. The chain employs TRBV15 and TRBJ2-1; D unclear. The CDR3 is made up of 15 amino acids. Trimming cost V 1 base and J 6 bases, with 13 bases left between them. Germline CDR1 reads LNHNV; CDR2 reads YYDKDF (reference sequence). The CDR3 reads CATSRVFSGANEQFF. In DNA, the CDR3 is TGTGCCACCAGCAGAGTTTTCTCCGGAGCCAATGAGCAGTTCTTC. The variable domain in full, with the rest retrieved from reference TRBV15 and TRBJ2-1, is DAMVIQNPRYQVTQFGKPVTLSCSQTLNHNVMYWYQQKSSQAPKLLFHYYDKDFNNEADTPDNFQSRRPNTSFCFLDIRSPGLGDTAMYLCATSRVFSGANEQFFGPGTRLTVL.

The chain recombines TRBV10-3 with TRBJ2-7; D is unresolved. This CDR3 spans 14 amino acids. V was clipped by 3 bases and J by 0 bases, with 9 bases between them. CDR1 and CDR2 from the germline V gene are ENHRY and SYGVKD. The CDR3 here is CAISDLKHSYEQYF. CDR3 nucleotide sequence: TGTGCCATCAGTGATTTGAAACACTCCTACGAGCAGTACTTC.

V usage is TRBV9 and J usage is TRBJ1-2; D gene unclear. Trimming shortened V by 1 base and J by 8 bases, and 12 bases separated the two germline ends. The CDR3 spans 13 residues. CDR1 SGDLS and CDR2 YYNGEE come from the germline V gene. The CDR3 sequence: CASSVTGRVGYTF. CDR3 nucleotide sequence: TGTGCCAGCAGCGTAACGGGGAGGGTCGGCTACACCTTC.

The genes are TRBV6-5 and TRBJ2-7, with 10 bases aligning to TRBD2. The V and J ends lost 8 bases and 2 bases, in that order; junction bases with no gene match: 6. The CDR3 length is 14 residues. Germline values: CDR1 MNHEY, CDR2 SVGAGI. CDR3 sequence: CASHLSGRPYEQYF. The CDR3 DNA follows: TGTGCCAGCCACCTTAGCGGGAGGCCCTACGAGCAGTACTTC.

The chain uses TRBV14 and TRBJ1-1, with a weak D call TRBD1 (5 bases). This CDR3 spans 16 amino acids. The V and J ends lost 0 bases and 4 bases respectively, with 15 bases between them. Germline V gives CDR1 SGHDN, CDR2 FVKESK. The DNA of the CDR3 is TGTGCCAGCAGCCAAGATTGGGAGGTGGGGGGCACTGAAGCTTTCTTT. Encoded protein: CASSQDWEVGGTEAFF. The entire variable domain, with the rest obtained from reference TRBV14 and TRBJ1-1, is as follows: EAGVTQFPSHSVIEKGQTVTLRCDPISGHDNLYWYRRVMGKEIKFLLHFVKESKQDESGMPNNRFLAERTGGTYSTLKVQPAELEDSGVYFCASSQDWEVGGTEAFFGQGTRLTVV.